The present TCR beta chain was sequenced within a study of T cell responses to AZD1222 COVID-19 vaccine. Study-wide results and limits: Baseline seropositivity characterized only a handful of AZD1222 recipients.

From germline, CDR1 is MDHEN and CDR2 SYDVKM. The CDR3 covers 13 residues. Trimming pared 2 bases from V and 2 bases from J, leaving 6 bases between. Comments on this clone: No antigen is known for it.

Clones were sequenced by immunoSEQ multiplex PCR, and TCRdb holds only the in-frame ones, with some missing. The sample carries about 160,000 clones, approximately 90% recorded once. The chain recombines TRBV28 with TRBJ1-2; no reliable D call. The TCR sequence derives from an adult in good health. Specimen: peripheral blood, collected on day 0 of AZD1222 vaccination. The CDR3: CASSLTGNYGYTF. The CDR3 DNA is TGTGCCAGCAGTTTAACGGGGAACTATGGCTACACCTTC.